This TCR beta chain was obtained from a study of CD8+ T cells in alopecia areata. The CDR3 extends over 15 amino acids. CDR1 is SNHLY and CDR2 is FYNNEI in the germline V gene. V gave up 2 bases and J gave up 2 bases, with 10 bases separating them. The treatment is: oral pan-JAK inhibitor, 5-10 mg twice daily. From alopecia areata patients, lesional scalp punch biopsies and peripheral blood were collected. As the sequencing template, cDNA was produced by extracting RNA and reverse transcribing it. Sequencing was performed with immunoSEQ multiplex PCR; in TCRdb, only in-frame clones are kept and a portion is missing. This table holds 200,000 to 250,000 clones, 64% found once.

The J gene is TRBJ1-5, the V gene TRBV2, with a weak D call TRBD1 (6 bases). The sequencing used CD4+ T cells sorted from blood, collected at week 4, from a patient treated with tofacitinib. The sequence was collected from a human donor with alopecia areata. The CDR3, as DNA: TGTGCCAGCAGTGAACAGGGGTTAGGCAATCAGCCCCAGCATTTT. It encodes CASSEQGLGNQPQHF.